These 28 T cell receptor beta chains were all obtained from the same sample, sequenced in a study of T cell clonality in common variable immunodeficiency. The assay was immunoSEQ multiplex PCR, and TCRdb's table has in-frame clones only and misses some. The specimen gives about 37,000 clones without singletons; the ten biggest hold roughly 3%. Sequencing was carried out using peripheral blood mononuclear cells. The receptors here all came from a person aged 18 to 75 in good health.

This clone was counted many times. The read ends 3 residues shy of where the CDR3 ends; the end is completed using the germline J gene. J is TRBJ2-2 and V is TRBV2; 10 bases fit TRBD2. The V gene end was trimmed by 7 bases and the J gene end by 6 bases; junction bases not matched to a gene: 17. Per germline, CDR1 SNHLY and CDR2 FYNNEI. This CDR3 contains 18 residues. Here the CDR3 reads CASTRGLAGVRRSGELFF. The CDR3 DNA, read in part, is TGTGCCAGCACAAGAGGCCTAGCGGGAGTTCGGAGGTCCGGGGAG.

This clone appeared many times. The CDR3 region is CASSIRDGGNEQFF. The sequenced CDR3 bases are TGTGCCAGTAGTATCAGGGATGGTGGCAATGAG. The chain joins TRBV19 to TRBJ2-1, with D possibly matching TRBD1 (5 bases). The read finishes 3 residues shy of the CDR3 end, and the germline J gene is used to complete it. There are 14 residues in the CDR3. Trimming stripped 3 bases from V and 6 bases from J, with 12 bases between. CDR1 and CDR2 from the germline V gene are LNHDA and SQIVND (reference sequence).

There are a few counts of this clone. The read stops 3 residues short of the end of the CDR3; the missing end is completed from the germline J gene. V gene TRBV19 combines with J gene TRBJ1-6, with TRBD1 identical over 8 bases. V was clipped by 5 bases and J by 7 bases; unmatched bases: 4. This CDR3 region has 14 residues. The germline gives CDR1 LNHDA, CDR2 SQIVND (reference sequence). The sequenced CDR3 bases are TGTGCCAGTAGTTCGACAGGGGAGAATTCACCC. Amino acid sequence: CASSSTGENSP. The whole CDR3 is CASSSTGENSPLHF.

This clone was recorded at least ten times. Read sequence stops 3 residues before the CDR3 end, and the germline J gene provides the missing end. The chain uses TRBV18 and TRBJ2-4; a possible D gene is TRBD2 (7 bases). The CDR3 is made up of 16 amino acids. The germline V and J ends were trimmed by 4 bases and 3 bases, with 16 bases remaining between them. The germline CDR1 and CDR2 sequences are KGHSH and LQKENI. The CDR3 is CASSLNRGAGKNIQYF. CDR3 DNA (partial): TGTGCCAGCTCACTTAACCGGGGGGCCGGCAAAAACATT.

This clone appeared a few times. The read terminates 3 residues ahead of where the CDR3 ends, so the germline J gene completes it. The V gene is TRBV11-1, the J gene TRBJ2-7; no clear D. The CDR3 extends over 11 amino acids. Per germline, CDR1 SGHAT and CDR2 FQDESV (reference sequence). V was pared by 5 bases and J by 3 bases, with 5 bases between. The DNA read from the CDR3 is TGTGCCAGCAGCCCTAACTACGAG. Protein product: CASSPNYE. The entire CDR3 protein reads CASSPNYEQYF.

Ten or more counts support this clone. With the read ending 3 residues before the CDR3 end, the germline J gene is used to fill in that end. The rearrangement uses TRBV7-9 and TRBJ2-7, with 7 bases lining up with TRBD2. This CDR3 has 14 amino acids. V trimming: 3 bases; J trimming: 2 bases; junction bases outside the gene matches: 4. Germline V gene sequence: CDR1 SEHNR, CDR2 FQNEAQ (reference sequence). Incomplete CDR3 DNA: TGTGCCAGCAGCTTTGGGAGGGGTACCTACGAG. Translating it yields CASSFGRGTYE. The whole CDR3 protein is CASSFGRGTYEQYF.

This clone came up many times. Read data end 3 residues before the CDR3 end; the end is taken from the germline J gene. The chain couples TRBV2 to TRBJ2-1; 9 bases are a match to TRBD1. V lost 7 bases, J lost 3 bases, and 4 bases stayed unmatched. CDR1 is SNHLY, CDR2 FYNNEI, per germline. This CDR3 has 14 amino acids. This chain's CDR3 is CASNGDRDYNEQFF. CDR3 DNA, as far as it was read: TGTGCCAGCAATGGGGACAGGGACTACAATGAG.

This clone was recorded many times. Read data end 3 residues before the CDR3 end; the end is taken from the germline J gene. The chain recombines TRBV5-1 with TRBJ2-2, with a possible D match to TRBD1 (7 bases). V was shortened by 6 bases and J by 4 bases, with 22 bases between the two germline ends. Germline CDR1 reads SGHRS; CDR2 reads YFSETQ. The CDR3 has 17 residues. This CDR3 reads CASTRRVSTGITGELFF. The CDR3 bases that were read are TGCGCCAGCACCAGGAGGGTCTCGACAGGGATCACCGGGGAG.

This clone was seen ten or more times. The read is 3 residues too short to cover the CDR3 end, so that end is filled in from the germline J gene. The chain couples TRBV19 to TRBJ2-7; TRBD2 matches at 9 bases. V dropped 3 bases and J dropped 3; count of bases not matched to a gene: 9. Germline loops: CDR1 LNHDA, CDR2 SQIVND (reference sequence). The CDR3 totals 16 residues. CDR3 sequence reads: CASSIKSLAGRYEQYF. CDR3 bases read: TGTGCCAGTAGTATTAAAAGTCTAGCGGGACGCTACGAG.

This clone was counted at least ten times. A junction boundary mismatches the germline segment, possibly from a read error. The CDR3 is cut off 3 residues early in the read; its end comes from the germline J gene. Different DNA sequences within this sample yield the same CDR3. The V gene is TRBV5-4, the J gene TRBJ2-1; a weak D match, TRBD2 (5 bases). The length of the CDR3 is 16 residues. The germline V gene has CDR1 SGHNT and CDR2 YYREEE (reference sequence). The CDR3 loop reads CASSLGAASSYNEQFF. The CDR3 DNA, read in part, is TGTGCCAGCAGTTTGGGAGCGGCCAGCTCCTACAATGAG.

This clone was observed at least ten times. The read ends 3 residues before the CDR3 terminus; that terminus is restored from the germline J gene. The chain is built from TRBV18 and TRBJ2-7, with 8 bases fitting TRBD1. The CDR3 is 16 residues long. V lost 4 bases to trimming and J lost 5 bases; unmatched junction nucleotides: 13. Germline loops: CDR1 KGHSH, CDR2 LQKENI. CDR3 DNA (partial): TGTGCCAGCTCACGTCTTCCAGGGGGCGCCGGCGACGAG. Amino acid sequence: CASSRLPGGAGDE. In full, the CDR3 reads CASSRLPGGAGDEQYF.

This clone came up many times. The CDR3 is cut off 3 residues early in the read; its end comes from the germline J gene. The chain is built from TRBV7-9 and TRBJ1-1; TRBD1 might be the D (6 bases). Per germline, CDR1 SEHNR and CDR2 FQNEAQ (reference sequence). This CDR3 has 15 amino acids. The V gene lost 5 bases and the J gene lost 2 bases, with 15 bases spanning the gap. The sequenced CDR3 bases are TGTGCCAGCAGCCCACGGACAGAGAGCAACACTGAA. Translating it yields CASSPRTESNTE. The whole CDR3 reads CASSPRTESNTEAFF.

This clone was seen many times. The read ends 3 residues before the CDR3 terminus; that terminus is restored from the germline J gene. The chain is built from TRBV5-1 and TRBJ2-7; no clear D. CDR1 is SGHRS, CDR2 YFSETQ, per germline. V lost 0 bases to trimming and J lost 0 bases, with 10 bases between them. The CDR3 is 15 residues long. The sequenced CDR3 bases are TGCGCCAGCAGCTTGGAGGGCGTCCCCTCCTACGAG. Its translation is CASSLEGVPSYE. The full-length CDR3 reads as CASSLEGVPSYEQYF.

This clone was seen repeatedly, ten times or more. The sequence runs out 3 residues before the end of the CDR3; the remainder is reconstructed from the germline J gene. This sequence joins TRBV10-1 and TRBJ2-5; D not certain. Trimming stripped 6 bases from V and 4 bases from J, with 15 bases between. CDR3 length: 14 amino acids. CDR1 and CDR2 (germline): WNHNN, SYGVQD (reference sequence). The part of the CDR3 DNA that was read is TGCGCCAGCAGCCTTAGCCTGAATGGAGAGACC. This codes for CASSLSLNGET. In full, the CDR3 is CASSLSLNGETQYF.

This clone was detected many times. The read falls 3 residues short of the CDR3 end, and the missing part is taken from the germline J gene. The chain carries TRBV7-9 and TRBJ2-3, with TRBD1 matching over 10 bases. The CDR3 sequence is 15 residues long. After removal of 5 bases from V and 5 bases from J, the junction contained 7 bases not matched to a gene. Germline V CDR1 and CDR2: SEHNR, FQNEAQ (reference sequence). The CDR3 loop reads CASSPGQGEVDTQYF. The covered CDR3 bases are TGTGCCAGCAGCCCCGGACAGGGGGAAGTAGATACG.

This clone was recorded many times. The CDR3 end falls 3 residues outside the read, so it is completed with the germline J gene. This chain links TRBV5-5 with TRBJ2-7; 10 bases fit TRBD2. J gave up 3 bases and V 0 bases, and 3 bases lay outside the gene matches. Germline V gives CDR1 SGHKS, CDR2 YYEKEE (reference sequence). The CDR3 loop spans 15 amino acids. CDR3 loop: CASSLVASGSYEQYF. The CDR3 bases that were read are TGTGCCAGCAGCTTGGTGGCTAGCGGGAGCTACGAG.

In its sample, this clone is medium-sized (0.01 to 0.1%). The read ends 3 residues before the CDR3 terminus; that terminus is restored from the germline J gene. This chain connects TRBV6-2 or TRBV6-3 to TRBJ2-3; 9 nucleotides line up with TRBD2. CDR3 length: 15 amino acids. Germline V gene sequence: CDR1 MNHEY, CDR2 SVGEGT. Trimming removed 8 bases from V and 0 bases from J; junction bases left unmatched: 6. Incomplete CDR3 DNA: TGTGCCAGCGTGTCCCTAGCGGGGAGCACAGATACG. Translated: CASVSLAGSTDT. The complete CDR3 protein is CASVSLAGSTDTQYF.

This clone was counted at least ten times. The read is 3 residues too short to cover the CDR3 end, so that end is filled in from the germline J gene. The chain joins TRBV19 to TRBJ1-2, with 7 bases aligning to TRBD1. Germline lookup yields CDR1 LNHDA and CDR2 SQIVND (reference sequence). Trimming at V came to 6 bases and at J to 6 bases, leaving 10 bases not matched to a gene. This CDR3 is built from 14 residues. The CDR3 protein is CASSEGQRPHGYTF. The part of the CDR3 DNA that was read is TGTGCCAGTAGCGAGGGACAGAGACCTCATGGC.

This clone was recorded many times. The read finishes 3 residues shy of the CDR3 end, and the germline J gene is used to complete it. The V gene is TRBV19, the J gene TRBJ2-6, with D tentatively TRBD1 (6 bases). The V and J ends lost 3 bases and 0 bases respectively, with 21 bases between them. Germline V gives CDR1 LNHDA, CDR2 SQIVND (reference sequence). CDR3 length: 20 residues. CDR3 bases read: TGTGCCAGTAGTATCCCCAAGGGATCAGGGGCCGTCTCTGGGGCCAACGTC. Its protein product is CASSIPKGSGAVSGANV. The full CDR3 is CASSIPKGSGAVSGANVLTF.

This clone has ten or more counts. The read comes to an end 3 residues before the CDR3 does, leaving the germline J gene to fill in the end. The V call is TRBV20-1, the J call TRBJ1-5, with D tentatively TRBD1 (5 bases). The V end lost 3 bases, the J end lost 9 bases, and 18 bases lay between the germline ends. CDR3 length: 14 residues. The germline gives CDR1 DFQATT, CDR2 SNEGSKA (reference sequence). The sequenced part of the CDR3 DNA is TGCAGTGCTAGCCAACTCGGGGGAGGGCGGCCC. The encoded protein is CSASQLGGGRP. The full CDR3 is CSASQLGGGRPQHF.

This clone was seen ten or more times. The read gets to within 3 residues of the CDR3 end, and the germline J gene fills in the rest. V gene TRBV9 combines with J gene TRBJ2-3; 8 bases fit TRBD2. This CDR3 is 16 amino acids long. Losses at the gene ends were 0 bases for V and 5 bases for J; bases not matched to a gene: 8. Germline CDR1 SGDLS, CDR2 YYNGEE. The part of the CDR3 DNA that was read is TGTGCCAGCAGCGTAGATAGCGGGACGAGGGGAGATACG. This encodes CASSVDSGTRGDT. The whole CDR3 sequence reads CASSVDSGTRGDTQYF. The full variable domain, its missing parts supplied by reference TRBV9 and TRBJ2-3, is DSGVTQTPKHLITATGQRVTLRCSPRSGDLSVYWYQQSLDQGLQFLIQYYNGEERAKGNILERFSAQQFPDLHSELNLSSLELGDSALYFCASSVDSGTRGDTQYFGPGTRLTVL.

This clone was recorded at least ten times. The part of the CDR3 DNA that was read is TGTGCCAGCAGCAAGAGGAGCGGGAGTGCGGAGACC. This gives the protein CASSKRSGSAET. The full CDR3 sequence reads CASSKRSGSAETQYF. The chain couples TRBV14 to TRBJ2-5; 8 positions match TRBD2. The read terminates 3 residues ahead of where the CDR3 ends, so the germline J gene completes it. This CDR3 region has 15 residues. J lost 5 bases, V lost 5 bases, and 10 bases had no gene match. In germline, CDR1 is SGHDN, CDR2 FVKESK. The entire variable domain, with the rest obtained from reference TRBV14 and TRBJ2-5, is as follows: EAGVTQFPSHSVIEKGQTVTLRCDPISGHDNLYWYRRVMGKEIKFLLHFVKESKQDESGMPNNRFLAERTGGTYSTLKVQPAELEDSGVYFCASSKRSGSAETQYFGPGTRLLVL.

The table lists this clone with many counts. The CDR3 region is CATSEVGAGGYTF. The part of the CDR3 DNA that was read is TGTGCCACCAGTGAGGTAGGCGCCGGGGGC. The chain uses TRBV24-1 and TRBJ1-2; D gene uncertain. The read terminates 3 residues before the CDR3 end, so the remaining end is supplied by the germline J gene. The CDR3 loop spans 13 amino acids. From germline, CDR1 is KGHDR and CDR2 SFDVKD.

Many counts were recorded for this clone. The CDR3 goes on 3 residues after the read ends, and that part is filled in from the germline J gene. V is TRBV20-1 and J is TRBJ2-1; maybe TRBD2 (5 bases). Germline V gene sequence: CDR1 DFQATT, CDR2 SNEGSKA (reference sequence). There are 13 residues in the CDR3. The V end lost 5 bases, the J end lost 7 bases, and 15 bases lay between the germline ends. The CDR3 loop reads CSAQAPTSNEQFF. The CDR3 DNA, read in part, is TGCAGTGCTCAGGCCCCTACTAGTAATGAG.

This clone has ten or more counts. The read comes to an end 3 residues before the CDR3 does, leaving the germline J gene to fill in the end. V and J are TRBV20-1 and TRBJ2-7; 8 bases match TRBD2. J gave up 4 bases and V 2 bases, and 10 bases lay outside the gene matches. The V gene's germline CDR1 is DFQATT and CDR2 SNEGSKA (reference sequence). This CDR3 region has 15 residues. Partial CDR3 DNA: TGCAGTGCTAGAAGGGGAGAGCGGGAGAGTTACGAG. Its translation is CSARRGERESYE. The complete CDR3 protein is CSARRGERESYEQYF.

About this clone itself: The CDR3 extends 3 residues past the end of the read, so its final part is completed from the germline J gene. The V and J genes are TRBV19 and TRBJ1-2; D perhaps matches TRBD1 (5 bases). Germline CDR1 reads LNHDA; CDR2 reads SQIVND (reference sequence). The length of the CDR3 is 14 residues. The DNA read from the CDR3 is TGTGCCAGTACCGGACTAGCGGAGACAGATACC. The encoded protein is CASTGLAETDT. The CDR3 in full is CASTGLAETDTYTF.

This clone was detected many times. The read ends 3 residues shy of where the CDR3 ends; the end is completed using the germline J gene. V usage is TRBV18 and J usage is TRBJ1-3; 9 nucleotides line up with TRBD1. The V and J ends lost 5 bases and 1 base, in that order; junction bases with no gene match: 3. CDR3 length: 15 amino acids. In germline, CDR1 is KGHSH, CDR2 LQKENI. The CDR3 bases that were read are TGTGCCAGCTCAACGACAGGGGGGTCTGGAAACACC. The encoded protein is CASSTTGGSGNT. Given in full, the CDR3 is CASSTTGGSGNTIYF.

This clone showed up many times. The read ends 3 residues before the CDR3 terminus; that terminus is restored from the germline J gene. This chain connects TRBV20-1 to TRBJ1-1; D gene unclear. The V gene lost 5 bases and the J gene lost 6 bases, with 22 bases spanning the gap. The CDR3 is made up of 15 amino acids. Germline V gene data show CDR1 as DFQATT and CDR2 as SNEGSKA (reference sequence). Incomplete CDR3 DNA: TGCAGTGCTTACCCTCGAGGGCTCGGTAGGGCTGAA. This sequence encodes CSAYPRGLGRAE. The full CDR3 protein reads CSAYPRGLGRAEAFF.